The 16 T cell receptor beta chains presented below share a single source sample, sequenced in a study of T cells in localized non-small cell lung cancer. Clones were sequenced by immunoSEQ multiplex PCR, and TCRdb holds only the in-frame ones, with some missing. The table records around 21,000 clones, roughly 91% of them present only once. This sample comprised peripheral blood, obtained before any cancer treatment. The source is a male donor aged 60 or over with stage I lung adenocarcinoma.

The rearrangement links TRBV25-1 to TRBJ2-3; no reliable D call. The germline V and J ends were trimmed by 1 base and 2 bases, with 13 bases remaining between them. The CDR3 runs 16 residues. The germline V gene encodes CDR1 MGHDK and CDR2 SYGVNS. The CDR3 DNA follows: TGTGCCAGCAGTGAATTAGGTACATTTGACACAGATACGCAGTATTTT. It specifies CASSELGTFDTDTQYF.

This sequence joins TRBV15 and TRBJ1-2; tentatively, D is TRBD1 (6 bases). The CDR3 is made up of 14 amino acids. Trimming cost V 1 base and J 6 bases, with 12 bases left between them. Germline CDR1 is LNHNV and CDR2 is YYDKDF (reference sequence). CDR3 sequence (DNA): TGTGCCACCAGCAGAGTGACGGGGGGCCATGGCTACACCTTC. It encodes CATSRVTGGHGYTF.

This sequence joins TRBV6-5 and TRBJ1-5, with D possibly matching TRBD1 (5 bases). Trimming stripped 0 bases from V and 4 bases from J, with 10 bases between. In germline, CDR1 is MNHEY, CDR2 SVGAGI. The CDR3 sequence is 15 residues long. As DNA, the CDR3 is TGTGCCAGCAGTTACTCGACAGTCGGGAATCAGCCCCAGCATTTT. Translating gives CASSYSTVGNQPQHF.

This chain's CDR3 is CASSLSDKNIQYF. DNA for the CDR3: TGTGCCAGCAGCTTATCCGACAAAAACATTCAGTACTTC. The rearrangement joins TRBV7-9 to TRBJ2-4; D is unclear. V was pared by 2 bases and J by 3 bases, with 5 bases between. Per the germline V gene, CDR1 is SEHNR and CDR2 is FQNEAQ (reference sequence). The CDR3 sequence is 13 residues long.

This clone has just one count. CDR3 region: CASSERVGSNTEAFF. Written as DNA, the CDR3 is TGTGCCAGCAGTGAAAGGGTGGGCAGTAACACTGAAGCTTTCTTT. V usage is TRBV2 and J usage is TRBJ1-1, with unresolved D. CDR3 length: 15 residues. The germline V and J ends were trimmed by 2 bases and 2 bases, with 12 bases remaining between them. Germline CDR1 reads SNHLY; CDR2 reads FYNNEI. The whole variable domain, filled in from reference TRBV2 and TRBJ1-1, reads EPEVTQTPSHQVTQMGQEVILRCVPISNHLYFYWYRQILGQKVEFLVSFYNNEISEKSEIFDDQFSVERPDGSNFTLKIRSTKLEDSAMYFCASSERVGSNTEAFFGQGTRLTVV.

The chain couples TRBV19 to TRBJ1-1; D unclear. V was cut by 5 bases and J by 1 base, with 17 bases left in between. There are 16 residues in the CDR3. Germline loops: CDR1 LNHDA, CDR2 SQIVND (reference sequence). CDR3 protein: CASSWLLSQQNTEAFF. The CDR3 DNA is TGTGCCAGTAGTTGGTTACTGAGTCAGCAGAACACTGAAGCTTTCTTT.

This rearrangement joins TRBV6-1 to TRBJ1-2; 7 nucleotides match TRBD1. This CDR3 contains 14 residues. V lost 7 bases and J lost 5; bases outside the gene matches: 10. CDR1 MNHNS and CDR2 SASEGT come from the germline V gene. CDR3 in amino acids: CASTRDSYSYGYTF. Written as DNA, the CDR3 is TGTGCCAGCACCCGGGACAGCTATTCTTATGGCTACACCTTC.

The chain is built from TRBV10-1 and TRBJ2-1; weak D call: TRBD2 (5 bases). V lost 8 bases, J lost 9 bases, and 17 bases lay in between. Germline CDR1 WNHNN, CDR2 SYGVQD (reference sequence). This CDR3 is built from 13 residues. The CDR3 spells CASGQGSKGEQFF. The CDR3 DNA reads as TGCGCCAGCGGTCAAGGGAGTAAGGGTGAGCAGTTCTTC.

A single count supports this clone. The chain combines TRBV21-1 with TRBJ1-1. TRBV21-1 is a pseudogene segment. CDR3 length equals 18 residues. CDR3 loop: CASSIPGTDPLRRTEAFF. DNA for the CDR3: TGTGCCAGCAGCATCCCGGGCACAGATCCCCTTAGGAGGACTGAAGCTTTCTTT.

V and J are TRBV7-2 and TRBJ1-5; D is unresolved. Trimming stripped 5 bases from V and 2 bases from J, with 16 bases between. Germline lookup yields CDR1 SGHTA and CDR2 FQGNSA. This CDR3 has 16 residues. CDR3 sequence reads: CASSPFRFAGNQPQHF. CDR3 DNA: TGTGCCAGCAGCCCTTTTCGGTTCGCGGGCAATCAGCCCCAGCATTTT.

The rearrangement links TRBV19 to TRBJ1-2, with unresolved D. Between the trimmed V and J ends, which lost 1 base and 0 bases, there was a span of 15 bases. Germline assignment: CDR1 LNHDA and CDR2 SQIVND (reference sequence). The CDR3 loop spans 17 amino acids. The CDR3 DNA reads as TGTGCCAGTAGTATAGGACGCAGGAATTCAGCTAACTATGGCTACACCTTC. Its protein is CASSIGRRNSANYGYTF.

V usage is TRBV27 and J usage is TRBJ2-1; D gene unclear. Trimming left V 2 bases short and J 6 bases short, with 8 bases between. This CDR3 spans 13 amino acids. Germline V lookup: CDR1 MNHEY, CDR2 SMNVEV (reference sequence). The CDR3 spells CASSLQVFNEQFF. CDR3 sequence (DNA): TGTGCCAGCAGTTTACAAGTTTTCAATGAGCAGTTCTTC.

The chain carries TRBV29-1 and TRBJ1-5, with D perhaps TRBD1 (6 bases). Germline V gene data show CDR1 as SQVTM and CDR2 as ANQGSEA. This CDR3 has 16 amino acids. Trimming removed 4 bases from V and 5 bases from J, with 21 bases in between. In nucleotides, the CDR3 is TGCAGCGTTGTAGTGGAGAGCGGGGGGGCCCATCAGCCCCAGCATTTT. This sequence encodes CSVVVESGGAHQPQHF.

This chain links TRBV30 with TRBJ2-3; 7 bases map to TRBD2. J lost 2 bases, V lost 1 base, and 3 bases had no gene match. The CDR3 extends over 14 amino acids. From germline, CDR1 is GTSNPN and CDR2 SVGIG (reference sequence). This CDR3 reads CAWSGGRVTDTQYF. Written as DNA, the CDR3 is TGTGCCTGGAGTGGAGGGAGGGTCACAGATACGCAGTATTTT.

The V and J genes are TRBV5-8 and TRBJ2-7; a weak D match, TRBD2 (5 bases). This CDR3 has 17 amino acids. Germline loops: CDR1 SGHTS, CDR2 YDEGEE. Deletions cut 3 bases from V and 2 bases from J, with 21 bases between. In DNA form, the CDR3 reads TGTGCCAGCAGCTCTACCTTCGGGGTTTCTAAGCCCTACGAGCAGTACTTC. It specifies CASSSTFGVSKPYEQYF.

This chain links TRBV4-3 with TRBJ2-7; 8 nucleotides agree with TRBD1. This CDR3 has 16 amino acids. J was trimmed by 2 bases and V by 0 bases; bases with no gene match: 6. Per germline, CDR1 LGHNA and CDR2 YSLEER. The CDR3 spells CASSQDQGAYTYEQYF. The CDR3 nucleotides are TGCGCCAGCAGCCAAGATCAGGGGGCTTACACCTACGAGCAGTACTTC.